The 30 T cell receptor beta chains below were found in one sample sequenced in a study of persistence of HIV-infected CD4 T cells. Their cognate antigens are unknown. The stimulus was an HIV-1 Gag 15-mer peptide pool, 0.9 to 1 ug/peptide/mL. Sorted nonresponding memory CD4+ T cells were CD40L-negative, CD69-negative, CD45RO-high. The immunoSEQ assay was version 4, run in survey mode. Produced via immunoSEQ multiplex PCR; TCRdb's table is partial and in-frame only. This sample has tens of thousands of clones, with around 78% found just once. Sequencing was performed on CD4+ T cells sorted from PBMCs after approximately 20-hour stimulation, taken from a patient who received antiretroviral therapy. The receptors originated from an adult man with HIV who was CMV-seropositive.

The rearrangement joins TRBV7-9 to TRBJ2-3; 11 positions agree with TRBD2. Germline V CDR1 and CDR2: SEHNR, FQNEAQ (reference sequence). The CDR3 sequence is 16 residues long. J gave up 4 bases and V 5 bases, and 8 bases lay outside the gene matches. For the CDR3, the DNA is TGTGCCAGCAGCACACTGCTAGCGGGAGGATCAGATACGCAGTATTTT. It yields the protein CASSTLLAGGSDTQYF. Full variable domain (remainder filled in from reference TRBV7-9 and TRBJ2-3): DTGVSQNPRHKITKRGQNVTFRCDPISEHNRLYWYRQTLGQGPEFLTYFQNEAQLEKSRLLSDRFSAERPKGSFSTLEIQRTEQGDSAMYLCASSTLLAGGSDTQYFGPGTRLTVL.

This clone was detected a few times. The rearrangement joins TRBV7-9 to TRBJ2-5, with a tentative D call TRBD1 (6 bases). This CDR3 is 15 amino acids long. Trimming took off 5 bases at V and 4 bases at J, with 17 bases between the two ends. Germline V gene data show CDR1 as SEHNR and CDR2 as FQNEAQ (reference sequence). The CDR3 DNA reads TGTGCCAGCAGCGTCAGCCAGGGGTCGAGAGAGACCCAGTACTTC. Residues: CASSVSQGSRETQYF.

The chain couples TRBV5-4 to TRBJ2-2; 8 bases align to TRBD2. The V gene end was trimmed by 3 bases and the J gene end by 2 bases; junction bases not matched to a gene: 6. The CDR3 covers 16 residues. Per germline, CDR1 SGHNT and CDR2 YYREEE (reference sequence). The CDR3 region has the DNA TGTGCCAGCAGCTCGGGGGGGACTAGTAACACCGGGGAGCTGTTTTTT. Its translation is CASSSGGTSNTGELFF.

In its sample, this clone was seen a few times. V gene TRBV7-9 combines with J gene TRBJ2-1, with 8 bases lining up with TRBD2. The length of the CDR3 is 16 residues. Trimming removed 3 bases from V and 7 bases from J; junction bases left unmatched: 11. Germline CDR1 reads SEHNR; CDR2 reads FQNEAQ (reference sequence). The CDR3 nucleotides are TGTGCCAGCAGCTTGGGGCGGGAGGTTTGGAGGAATGAGCAGTTCTTC. As protein: CASSLGREVWRNEQFF.

This rearrangement joins TRBV20-1 to TRBJ1-6, with D possibly matching TRBD1 (5 bases). V was clipped by 3 bases and J by 8 bases, with 17 bases between them. The CDR3 has 15 amino acids. Germline-derived CDR1 and CDR2 are DFQATT and SNEGSKA (reference sequence). Here the CDR3 reads CSASWSGRTDSPLHF. In DNA form, the CDR3 reads TGCAGTGCTAGTTGGTCGGGACGGACGGATTCACCCCTCCACTTT.

The chain's CDR3 is CASSLQGNTEAFF. In nucleotides, the CDR3 is TGTGCCAGCTCTCTACAGGGGAACACTGAAGCTTTCTTT. V gene TRBV18 combines with J gene TRBJ1-1; D possibly corresponds to TRBD1 (6 bases). CDR1 is KGHSH, CDR2 LQKENI, per germline. The CDR3 contains 13 residues. V lost 6 bases and J lost 1, with 9 bases in between. Full variable domain (missing parts from reference TRBV18 and TRBJ1-1): NAGVMQNPRHLVRRRGQEARLRCSPMKGHSHVYWYRQLPEEGLKFMVYLQKENIIDESGMPKERFSAEFPKEGPSILRIQQVVRGDSAAYFCASSLQGNTEAFFGQGTRLTVV.

J is TRBJ2-7 and V is TRBV12-5; maybe TRBD1 (5 bases). The length of the CDR3 is 13 residues. Between the trimmed V and J ends, which lost 1 base and 7 bases, there was a span of 11 bases. Germline V gene sequence: CDR1 LGHNT, CDR2 FRNRAP. The DNA for the CDR3 is TGTGCTAGTGGTTTGGACTTGGGGCGAGAGCAGTACTTC. Protein product: CASGLDLGREQYF.

V usage is TRBV21-1 and J usage is TRBJ1-2; TRBD1 is the table's D call, not checked against the DNA. TRBV21-1 constitutes a pseudogene. The CDR3 is 11 residues long. DNA of the CDR3: TGTGCCAGCAGCAAGGACAATGGCTACACCTTC. Translation: CASSKDNGYTF.

The chain carries TRBV3-1 (or the pseudogene TRBV3-2) and TRBJ1-2; possibly TRBD1 for D (5 bases). V was pared by 1 base and J by 8 bases, with 11 bases between. Germline CDR1 is LGHDT and CDR2 is YNNKEL (reference sequence). This CDR3 is built from 13 residues. As DNA, the CDR3 is TGTGCCAGCAGCCAAGGGGCAGGGAGCGGCTACACCTTC. Its protein product is CASSQGAGSGYTF.

The chain recombines TRBV6-5 with TRBJ1-1; 8 positions match TRBD1. V was pared by 7 bases and J by 11 bases, with 15 bases of the junction left unmatched. Per the germline V gene, CDR1 is MNHEY and CDR2 is SVGAGI. The CDR3 consists of 14 residues. The CDR3 sequence is CASTVQGARQVAFF. DNA of the CDR3: TGTGCCAGCACCGTCCAGGGGGCGAGGCAGGTGGCTTTCTTT.

As for this clone: One end of the junction fails to match germline, which may point to a read error. The rearrangement uses TRBV5-1 and TRBJ1-6; possibly TRBD1 for D (5 bases). Germline V gives CDR1 SGHRS, CDR2 YFSETQ. The CDR3 spans 14 residues. The CDR3 DNA is TGCGCCAGCAGGGGTGACAGACGGCCCTCACCCCTTACCTTT. Residues: CASRGDRRPSPLTF.

The chain couples TRBV5-6 to TRBJ1-2, with D perhaps TRBD1 (6 bases). Germline values: CDR1 SGHDT, CDR2 YYEEEE. Trimming left V 0 bases short and J 6 bases short, with 21 bases between. The CDR3 spans 17 residues. CDR3 sequence (DNA): TGTGCCAGCAGCTTGGAACGCGGTATAGACGGGGGCGATGGCTACACCTTC. Translated: CASSLERGIDGGDGYTF.

V gene TRBV5-1 combines with J gene TRBJ1-1; D gene ambiguous. Trimming left V 5 bases short and J 1 base short, with 6 bases between. This CDR3 comprises 12 residues. Germline values: CDR1 SGHRS, CDR2 YFSETQ. The CDR3 sequence is CASRLENTEAFF. For the CDR3, the DNA is TGCGCCAGCAGGCTGGAGAACACTGAAGCTTTCTTT.

The chain is built from TRBV29-1 and TRBJ1-2, with TRBD1 as a possible D gene (5 bases). This CDR3 region has 12 residues. The V gene's germline CDR1 is SQVTM and CDR2 ANQGSEA. Trimming left V 6 bases short and J 7 bases short, with 15 bases between. The CDR3 DNA is TGCAGCGTCGAGCGGGGGATAGGTGGCTACACCTTC. This codes for CSVERGIGGYTF.

The chain carries TRBV29-1 and TRBJ2-7; 9 bases fit TRBD1. Germline-derived CDR1 and CDR2 are SQVTM and ANQGSEA. CDR3 length: 13 amino acids. Trimming cost V 3 bases and J 5 bases; bases outside gene matches: 5. DNA for the CDR3: TGCAGCGTTGATTGGACAGGGGTCCACGAGCAGTACTTC. Residues: CSVDWTGVHEQYF.

The gene calls are TRBV30 and TRBJ1-1; TRBD1 is a possible D gene (6 bases). CDR3 length: 14 residues. V gave up 5 bases and J gave up 1 base, with 14 bases separating them. Per the germline V gene, CDR1 is GTSNPN and CDR2 is SVGIG (reference sequence). The CDR3 DNA reads TGTGCCTGGGGCGGACAGCAAACGAACACTGAAGCTTTCTTT. Residues: CAWGGQQTNTEAFF.

There are a few counts of this clone. This rearrangement joins TRBV19 to TRBJ1-5; 7 bases agree with TRBD1. V was pared by 3 bases and J by 9 bases, with 14 bases of the junction left unmatched. The CDR3 is 16 residues long. CDR1 and CDR2 from the germline V gene are LNHDA and SQIVND (reference sequence). CDR3: CASSMVAGGEGRPQHF. CDR3 nucleotides: TGTGCCAGTAGTATGGTGGCAGGGGGAGAGGGTAGGCCCCAGCATTTT.

The V and J genes are TRBV29-1 and TRBJ1-1; D is undetermined. The germline V and J ends were trimmed by 5 bases and 5 bases, with 12 bases remaining between them. The CDR3 is 12 residues long. The V gene's germline CDR1 is SQVTM and CDR2 ANQGSEA. This chain's CDR3 is CSVKRGETEAFF. CDR3 DNA: TGCAGCGTTAAACGTGGGGAGACTGAAGCTTTCTTT.

This chain uses TRBV6-5 with TRBJ1-5; no firm D call. The CDR3 extends over 13 amino acids. V lost 6 bases and J lost 7, with 13 bases in between. Germline V gives CDR1 MNHEY, CDR2 SVGAGI. CDR3 in amino acids: CASRGSPQQPQHF. The CDR3 coding sequence is TGTGCCAGCAGAGGCAGTCCCCAACAGCCCCAGCATTTT.

This clone appeared a single time. The CDR3 spells CASSMQAIYGYTF. CDR3 bases: TGTGCCAGTAGTATGCAGGCCATCTATGGCTACACCTTC. The gene calls are TRBV19 and TRBJ1-2; D not resolved. From germline, CDR1 is LNHDA and CDR2 SQIVND (reference sequence). Between the trimmed V and J ends, which lost 3 bases and 4 bases, there was a span of 9 bases. This CDR3 spans 13 amino acids.

The chain combines TRBV29-1 with TRBJ1-2; a weak D match, TRBD1 (5 bases). The CDR3 contains 12 residues. The germline CDR1 and CDR2 sequences are SQVTM and ANQGSEA. Trimming removed 7 bases from V and 4 bases from J, with 13 bases in between. CDR3 sequence reads: CSAREGFYGYTF. CDR3 DNA: TGCAGCGCCCGGGAGGGGTTCTATGGCTACACCTTC.

This clone was picked up one time. The rearrangement uses TRBV29-1 and TRBJ2-3; unclear D gene. The CDR3 is made up of 12 amino acids. V was trimmed by 3 bases and J by 3 bases, leaving 7 bases between them. From germline, CDR1 is SQVTM and CDR2 ANQGSEA. The CDR3 region is CSVEDETDTQYF. The CDR3, as DNA: TGCAGCGTTGAGGACGAGACAGATACGCAGTATTTT.

The gene calls are TRBV6-5 and TRBJ1-5; a weak D match, TRBD1 (6 bases). Germline V lookup: CDR1 MNHEY, CDR2 SVGAGI. V was clipped by 5 bases and J by 0 bases, with 8 bases between them. CDR3 length equals 14 residues. The CDR3 loop is CASSRQVSNQPQHF. The CDR3 nucleotides are TGTGCCAGCAGTAGACAGGTTAGCAATCAGCCCCAGCATTTT.

This chain's CDR3 is CASSRRYNEQFF. The CDR3 DNA sequence: TGTGCCAGCAGTAGACGATACAATGAGCAGTTCTTC. The chain employs TRBV12-3 or TRBV12-4 and TRBJ2-1; D is unclear. The CDR3 covers 12 residues. Trimming pared 5 bases from V and 4 bases from J, leaving 6 bases between.

This chain links TRBV6-4 with TRBJ2-6; TRBD2 is a possible D gene (5 bases). The CDR3 is 15 amino acids. Trimming stripped 8 bases from V and 1 base from J, with 12 bases between. CDR1 and CDR2 from the germline V gene are MRHNA and SNTAGT. CDR3 in DNA: TGTGCCAGCGCCTTGGGGAGTTCTGGGGCCAACGTCCTGACTTTC. Amino acids: CASALGSSGANVLTF.

The CDR3 protein is CASTPGGGAGANVLTF. Here the CDR3 DNA reads TGCGCCAGCACCCCCGGAGGGGGCGCAGGGGCCAACGTCCTGACTTTC. This chain joins TRBV5-1 and TRBJ2-6, with D tentatively TRBD1 (7 bases). V lost 6 bases and J 4 bases, leaving 17 bases between the germline ends. CDR3 length: 16 amino acids. Germline V CDR1 and CDR2: SGHRS, YFSETQ.

This chain links TRBV5-1 with TRBJ1-2, with D possibly matching TRBD1 (5 bases). Germline lookup yields CDR1 SGHRS and CDR2 YFSETQ. Between the trimmed V and J ends, which lost 4 bases and 8 bases, there was a span of 15 bases. The length of the CDR3 is 13 residues. CDR3 residues: CASSPLGQQGYTF. In DNA, the CDR3 is TGCGCCAGCAGCCCTCTAGGACAACAGGGCTACACCTTC. The complete variable domain, with remaining parts taken from reference TRBV5-1 and TRBJ1-2, reads KAGVTQTPRYLIKTRGQQVTLSCSPISGHRSVSWYQQTPGQGLQFLFEYFSETQRNKGNFPGRFSGRQFSNSRSEMNVSTLELGDSALYLCASSPLGQQGYTFGSGTRLTVV.

The gene calls are TRBV15 and TRBJ2-7, with D possibly matching TRBD2 (6 bases). Germline CDR1 LNHNV, CDR2 YYDKDF (reference sequence). The CDR3 is 15 amino acids. Trimming removed 0 bases at V and 6 bases at J, with 15 bases between. CDR3 in DNA: TGTGCCACCAGCAGAGATGGGCGGGAAGTGGGCGAGCAGTACTTC. Translating it yields CATSRDGREVGEQYF.

This clone turned up a few times. This chain links TRBV7-9 with TRBJ2-1; D is undetermined. Germline-derived CDR1 and CDR2 are SEHNR and FQNEAQ (reference sequence). Trimming stripped 4 bases from V and 4 bases from J, with 5 bases between. The CDR3 runs to 12 residues. CDR3 nucleotide sequence: TGTGCCAGCAGCTCCTTTTACAATGAGCAGTTCTTC. Residues: CASSSFYNEQFF.

V usage is TRBV2 and J usage is TRBJ1-2; no firm D call. Germline CDR1 reads SNHLY; CDR2 reads FYNNEI. V was clipped by 5 bases and J by 3 bases, with 13 bases between them. This CDR3 region has 14 residues. Written as DNA, the CDR3 is TGTGCCAGCAGTTCGTCGTGGGTGGACTATGGCTACACCTTC. Translation gives CASSSSWVDYGYTF.